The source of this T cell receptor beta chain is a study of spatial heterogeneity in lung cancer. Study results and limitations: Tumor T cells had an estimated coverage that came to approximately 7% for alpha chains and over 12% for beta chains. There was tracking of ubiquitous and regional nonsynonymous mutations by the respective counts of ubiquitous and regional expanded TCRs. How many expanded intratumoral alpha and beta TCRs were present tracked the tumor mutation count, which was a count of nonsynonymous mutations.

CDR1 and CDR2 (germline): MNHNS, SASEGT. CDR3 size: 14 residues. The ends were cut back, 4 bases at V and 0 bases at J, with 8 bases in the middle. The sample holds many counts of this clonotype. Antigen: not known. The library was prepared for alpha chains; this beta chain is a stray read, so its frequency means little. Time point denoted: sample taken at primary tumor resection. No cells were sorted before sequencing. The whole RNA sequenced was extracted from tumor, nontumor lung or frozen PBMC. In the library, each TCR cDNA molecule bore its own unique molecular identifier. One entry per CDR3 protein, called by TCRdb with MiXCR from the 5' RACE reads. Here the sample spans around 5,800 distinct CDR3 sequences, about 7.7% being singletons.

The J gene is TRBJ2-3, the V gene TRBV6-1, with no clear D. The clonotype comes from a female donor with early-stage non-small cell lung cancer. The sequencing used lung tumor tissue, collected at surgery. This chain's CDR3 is CASSVQFSTDTQYF. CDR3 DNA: TGTGCCAGCAGTGTACAGTTTAGCACAGATACGCAGTATTTT.